These 17 T cell receptor beta chains were sequenced from one sample in a study of blood T cell repertoires in COVID-19. The table came from immunoSEQ multiplex PCR; TCRdb's copy has only in-frame clones and leaves some out. The sample contains about 280,000 clones, roughly four fifths of which appear only once. Sequencing used peripheral blood. Every receptor here comes from a woman aged 50 to 65 who had recovered from COVID-19.

This sequence joins TRBV28 and TRBJ1-1, with D uncertain. This CDR3 comprises 15 residues. Trimming removed 6 bases from V and 4 bases from J, with 18 bases in between. Germline V gene lookup returns CDR1 MDHEN and CDR2 SYDVKM. The CDR3 here is CASRKQLSGSTEAFF. The CDR3 region has the DNA TGTGCCAGCAGGAAACAGCTTTCCGGCTCCACTGAAGCTTTCTTT.

The chain links TRBV19 to TRBJ2-7, with D possibly TRBD2 on 6 matching bases. This CDR3 is built from 16 residues. V lost 2 bases and J 5 bases, leaving 19 bases between the germline ends. Germline V lookup: CDR1 LNHDA, CDR2 SQIVND (reference sequence). CDR3 nucleotides: TGTGCCAGTAGTATATCCCCGGGGGATACGTTCGACGAGCAGTACTTC. Its protein product is CASSISPGDTFDEQYF.

The V gene is TRBV19, the J gene TRBJ2-5; TRBD2 agrees at 13 bases. The CDR3 has 16 residues. V lost 3 bases to trimming and J lost 2 bases; unmatched junction nucleotides: 3. The V gene's germline CDR1 is LNHDA and CDR2 SQIVND (reference sequence). The CDR3 DNA follows: TGTGCCAGTAGTATTAGGACTAGCGGGGGTCAAGAGACCCAGTACTTC. It codes for CASSIRTSGGQETQYF. Full variable domain (rest looked up from reference TRBV19 and TRBJ2-5): DGGITQSPKYLFRKEGQNVTLSCEQNLNHDAMYWYRQDPGQGLRLIYYSQIVNDFQKGDIAEGYSVSREKKESFPLTVTSAQKNPTAFYLCASSIRTSGGQETQYFGPGTRLLVL.

V is TRBV28 and J is TRBJ2-7; TRBD1 matches 8 bases. Germline V lookup: CDR1 MDHEN, CDR2 SYDVKM. The CDR3 sequence is 14 residues long. Trimming took 5 bases from V and 4 from J; bases not matched to a gene: 7. This CDR3 reads CASSNGQGPYEQYF. The CDR3 DNA reads as TGTGCCAGCAGTAATGGACAGGGACCGTACGAGCAGTACTTC.

This chain joins TRBV19 and TRBJ2-7; D might be TRBD1 (5 bases). This CDR3 region has 14 residues. Germline loops: CDR1 LNHDA, CDR2 SQIVND (reference sequence). The V end lost 8 bases, the J end lost 2 bases, and 16 bases lay between the germline ends. DNA of the CDR3: TGTGCCAGTCAACAGGATTCTGGGACCTACGAGCAGTACTTC. The encoded protein is CASQQDSGTYEQYF.

The J gene is TRBJ2-5, the V gene TRBV11-3; 7 bases agree with TRBD1. This CDR3 comprises 16 residues. Per the germline V gene, CDR1 is SGHNT and CDR2 is YENEEA. J lost 2 bases, V lost 7 bases, and 13 bases had no gene match. The CDR3 region is CASNLPGQPNQETQYF. The CDR3 DNA is TGTGCCAGCAACCTCCCGGGACAGCCAAATCAAGAGACCCAGTACTTC.

The chain recombines TRBV18 with TRBJ2-1; the match to TRBD2 covers 7 bases. V dropped 0 bases and J dropped 9; count of bases not matched to a gene: 8. Germline V lookup: CDR1 KGHSH, CDR2 LQKENI. The CDR3 is made up of 15 amino acids. This chain's CDR3 is CASSPPGRERGEQFF. Written as DNA, the CDR3 is TGTGCCAGCTCACCACCGGGACGGGAGCGGGGTGAGCAGTTCTTC.

This chain joins TRBV18 and TRBJ2-5; 9 bases agree with TRBD1. Looked up from germline, CDR1 is KGHSH and CDR2 is LQKENI. V lost 6 bases to trimming and J lost 4 bases; unmatched junction nucleotides: 12. The CDR3 is 16 amino acids. CDR3 region: CASSLNRGRKGETQYF. CDR3 sequence (DNA): TGTGCCAGCTCCCTCAACAGGGGGCGAAAAGGAGAGACCCAGTACTTC.

The V and J genes are TRBV20-1 and TRBJ1-5, with TRBD1 identical over 8 bases. J was trimmed by 3 bases and V by 3 bases; bases with no gene match: 7. The CDR3 is 15 amino acids. Per germline, CDR1 DFQATT and CDR2 SNEGSKA (reference sequence). In nucleotides, the CDR3 is TGCAGTGCTAGTCTGGCAGGGGGCGTCAATCAGCCCCAGCATTTT. Its protein product is CSASLAGGVNQPQHF.

This chain links TRBV12-3 or TRBV12-4 with TRBJ1-2; TRBD1 aligns across 8 bases. CDR3 length: 13 residues. The trim removed 3 bases at V and 11 bases at J, leaving 8 bases unmatched. The CDR3 DNA reads TGTGCCAGCAGTTTCCAGGGGGCCGGGGCGTACACCTTC. Translating it yields CASSFQGAGAYTF.

The gene calls are TRBV28 and TRBJ2-7; D may be TRBD2 (6 bases). Trimming took off 6 bases at V and 0 bases at J, with 18 bases between the two ends. The V gene's germline CDR1 is MDHEN and CDR2 SYDVKM. The CDR3 is 16 amino acids. CDR3 sequence reads: CASRPTWLGSSYEQYF. CDR3 bases: TGTGCCAGCAGGCCAACATGGCTCGGGAGCTCCTACGAGCAGTACTTC.

The chain recombines TRBV25-1 with TRBJ1-5; 9 nucleotides align to TRBD1. V gave up 8 bases and J gave up 6 bases; unmatched junction bases: 5. This CDR3 region has 13 residues. The V gene's germline CDR1 is MGHDK and CDR2 SYGVNS. The CDR3 DNA sequence: TGTGCCAGCGGTGGGACAGGGCCTCAGCCCCAGCATTTT. It yields the protein CASGGTGPQPQHF.

This CDR3 reads CASRTGGAGETQYF. In DNA, the CDR3 is TGTGCCAGTAGGACAGGGGGCGCGGGAGAGACCCAGTACTTC. The chain couples TRBV19 to TRBJ2-5, with TRBD1 matching 10 bases. Looked up from germline, CDR1 is LNHDA and CDR2 is SQIVND (reference sequence). The CDR3 consists of 14 residues. With V trimmed by 6 bases and J by 4 bases, 5 bases remained unmatched.

For this clone: At one boundary the junction diverges from the germline segment, which might be a read error. The chain links TRBV28 to TRBJ2-6; TRBD2 matches at 7 bases. CDR1 is MDHEN, CDR2 SYDVKM, per germline. This CDR3 comprises 12 residues. The DNA for the CDR3 is TGTGCCAGCAGTTCCGGGGCGCAACGGGGGGCTTTC. The encoded protein is CASSSGAQRGAF. Using reference TRBV28 and TRBJ2-6 for the parts outside the CDR3, the full variable domain is DVKVTQSSRYLVKRTGEKVFLECVQDMDHENMFWYRQDPGLGLRLIYFSYDVKMKEKGDIPEGYSVSREKKERFSLILESASTNQTSMYLCASSSGAQRGAFGAGSRLTVL.

This sequence joins TRBV28 and TRBJ2-1, with 14 bases that match TRBD2. The V segment lost 4 bases and the J segment 5 bases; nucleotides outside the gene matches: 10. Germline CDR1 MDHEN, CDR2 SYDVKM. CDR3 length: 18 residues. The CDR3 here is CASSSGLLGLAGDNEQFF. CDR3 DNA: TGTGCCAGCAGTTCGGGCCTCCTGGGACTAGCGGGAGACAATGAGCAGTTCTTC.

This chain uses TRBV30 with TRBJ2-2, with a possible D match to TRBD1 (6 bases). CDR1 and CDR2 (germline): GTSNPN, SVGIG (reference sequence). Between the trimmed V and J ends, which lost 8 bases and 5 bases, there was a span of 18 bases. This CDR3 is built from 14 residues. CDR3 in DNA: TGTGCCCTCACAGGGTATAGGGAGACCGGGGAGCTGTTTTTT. This encodes CALTGYRETGELFF. The variable domain in full, completed from reference TRBV30 and TRBJ2-2, reads SQTIHQWPATLVQPVGSPLSLECTVEGTSNPNLYWYRQAAGRGLQLLFYSVGIGQISSEVPQNLSASRPQDRQFILSSKKLLLSDSGFYLCALTGYRETGELFFGEGSRLTVL.

This clone was counted a single time. The rearrangement links TRBV27 to TRBJ1-4; 9 bases agree with TRBD1. The germline gives CDR1 MNHEY, CDR2 SMNVEV (reference sequence). The CDR3 is 16 amino acids. The J segment lost 2 bases and the V segment lost 6 bases, leaving 7 bases of the junction unmatched. CDR3 amino acids: CASRRTGGATNEKLFF. As DNA, the CDR3 is TGTGCCAGCAGAAGAACAGGGGGCGCGACTAATGAAAAACTGTTTTTT.